This T cell receptor beta chain was documented in a study of blood T cells in healthy people across ages. Trimming removed 3 bases at V and 10 bases at J, with 22 bases between. Germline CDR1 SGHTA, CDR2 FQGNSA. The CDR3 loop spans 17 amino acids. Sample-barcoded 5' priming and a J-beta primer mix drove a second PCR of roughly 6 to 12 cycles. TCRdb re-analysed the 5' RACE reads in MiXCR, keeping a single row per CDR3 protein. The top ten hold about 2.1% of the sample, which has 1.5 million to 2 million distinct CDR3 sequences, around half seen once. This rearrangement joins TRBV7-2 to TRBJ1-6; possibly TRBD1 for D (5 bases). The sequence derives from a woman aged 40 to 55 in good health. Input material: blood. CDR3: CASSLDGGSGFSSPLHF. For the CDR3, the DNA is TGTGCCAGCAGCTTGGATGGGGGATCAGGGTTCTCATCACCCCTCCACTTT.